This is a list of T cell receptor beta chains from one sample in a study of blood T cells in healthy people across ages. TCRdb re-called the 5' RACE reads through MiXCR, storing one row per CDR3 protein. The sample has about 1 million distinct CDR3 sequences, more than 40% seen once. Specimen: blood. These receptors all come from a woman aged 55-75 years in good health. Each CDR3 is given with its conserved first and last residue. Each record gives: CDR3 DNA, CDR3 protein, V gene, J gene, CDR3 length, D gene, clone size. The D gene is left open where the match is weak. Size is omitted from some rows. Given values are once, few, many or a class for expanded clones.

TGCAGTGCCGAGTGGGACACAGATACGCAGTATTTT	CSAEWDTDTQYF	TRBV20-1	TRBJ2-3	12	-	-
TGTGCCAGCACCCAGGACAGGGGGACCTACGAGCAGTACTTC	CASTQDRGTYEQYF	TRBV6-6	TRBJ2-7	14	TRBD1	once
TGCGCCAGCAGCATGGACAAGCTGTTCACAGATACGCAGTATTTT	CASSMDKLFTDTQYF	TRBV5-1	TRBJ2-3	15	-	few
TGTGCCACCAGTGACAGCGGGGGCCAGCCCCAGCATTTT	CATSDSGGQPQHF	TRBV24-1	TRBJ1-5	13	-	-
TGCGCCAGCAGCCAAGTGTATCCTAGCGGGAGTGCGTACGAGCAGTACTTC	CASSQVYPSGSAYEQYF	TRBV4-1	TRBJ2-7	17	TRBD2	few
TGTGCCAGCAGTGAAGAGGCATTTCAGTACTTC	CASSEEAFQYF	TRBV2	TRBJ2-4	11	-	-
TGCGCCAGCAGCTCCCTTAGCGGGAGGAAACAAAATGAGCAGTTCTTC	CASSSLSGRKQNEQFF	TRBV5-1	TRBJ2-1	16	TRBD2	-
TGTGCCAGCAGCTTGACCAGGGGGCCGGGGGAGACCCAGTACTTC	CASSLTRGPGETQYF	TRBV13	TRBJ2-5	15	TRBD1	few
TGCGCCAGCAGATCTGACAGAAATGAGCAGTTCTTC	CASRSDRNEQFF	TRBV5-1	TRBJ2-1	12	-	few
TGTGCCAGCAGTTTTAGTCTCCCCCCAGATACGCAGTATTTT	CASSFSLPPDTQYF	TRBV12-3/TRBV12-4	TRBJ2-3	14	-	many
TGTGCCAGCAGCCCCGTAGCTAGCGAAAAACTGTTTTTT	CASSPVASEKLFF	TRBV7-9	TRBJ1-4	13	-	few
TGTGCCAGCACCCAGGGGCGCGCGGGAGGCGGTGAGCAGTTCTTC	CASTQGRAGGGEQFF	TRBV27	TRBJ2-1	15	TRBD2	few
TGCAGTGCTAGAGGCCCAAATGGACAGGTCAATTCACCCCTCCACTTT	CSARGPNGQVNSPLHF	TRBV20-1	TRBJ1-6	16	TRBD1	-
TGTGCCACCAGTGATAGTTGGGGGGAGACCCAGTACTTC	CATSDSWGETQYF	TRBV24-1	TRBJ2-5	13	-	-
TGTGCCATCCTGGAGGAGACCCGCTACGAGCAGTACTTC	CAILEETRYEQYF	TRBV10-3	TRBJ2-7	13	-	few
TGTGCCAGCAGTCCAACCCCGCTCGGGGAACAGTACTTC	CASSPTPLGEQYF	TRBV27	TRBJ2-7	13	-	few
TGTGCCAGCAGAAAGACCGGGAGGGAGACCCAGTACTTC	CASRKTGRETQYF	TRBV11-2	TRBJ2-5	13	TRBD2	-
TGCAGCGTTGCTAGGGGGCTTAATTCACCCCTCCACTTT	CSVARGLNSPLHF	TRBV29-1	TRBJ1-6	13	TRBD1	few
TGTGCCAGCAGGGCGGGAGGCACCTACAATGAGCAGTTCTTC	CASRAGGTYNEQFF	TRBV2	TRBJ2-1	14	TRBD2	-
TGTGCCAGCAGTTACTCGGCCACTAGCGGGAGTAGTTACAATGAGCAGTTCTTC	CASSYSATSGSSYNEQFF	TRBV6-5	TRBJ2-1	18	TRBD2	-
TGCGCCAGCAGCTCTTCCGGGACACCCAACTATGGCTACACCTTC	CASSSSGTPNYGYTF	TRBV5-1	TRBJ1-2	15	-	-
TGTGCCAGCAGTCAGACTAGCGGGAGCCATGAGCAGTTCTTC	CASSQTSGSHEQFF	TRBV6-2/TRBV6-3	TRBJ2-1	14	TRBD2	few
TGCAGTGCTAGACCTAATGATATACCGTACAATGAGCAGTTCTTC	CSARPNDIPYNEQFF	TRBV20-1	TRBJ2-1	15	-	few
TGTGCCAGCAGCATCGGGGTGTTGAACAATGAGCAGTTCTTC	CASSIGVLNNEQFF	TRBV21-1	TRBJ2-1	14	-	few
TGTGCCAGCATGGACGGGTTTAATGAAAAACTGTTTTTT	CASMDGFNEKLFF	TRBV2	TRBJ1-4	13	-	-